A single sample gave rise to the 25 T cell receptor beta chains below, sequenced in a study of identical twins. TCRdb passed the 5' RACE reads through MiXCR, listing each CDR3 protein once. The sample includes hundreds of thousands of distinct CDR3 sequences, 10% to 15% of them seen just once. The data also belong to a second study, concerning yellow fever vaccine responses in identical twins.

The sequenced material came from PBMCs. Receptors were obtained from a woman between 18 and 29 years old in good health.

The CDR3 DNA reads TGTGCCAGCAGTACCAACAACGAGCAGTACGTC. Protein sequence: CASSTNNEQYV. The chain recombines TRBV28 with TRBJ2-7; D uncertain. V was trimmed by 5 bases and J by 5 bases, leaving 7 bases between them. Germline CDR1 reads MDHEN; CDR2 reads SYDVKM. The CDR3 extends over 11 amino acids.

This clonotype was seen at least ten times. The chain has TRBV4-1 and TRBJ2-2; 12 positions agree with TRBD1. The CDR3 is 16 amino acids. Per germline, CDR1 MGHRA and CDR2 YSYEKL. V shed 6 bases, J shed 8 bases, and the junction held 10 bases outside the gene matches. This CDR3 is CASSPTGTGGAGELFF. The CDR3 DNA reads TGCGCCAGCAGTCCCACCGGGACAGGGGGCGCGGGGGAGCTGTTTTTT.

The V gene is TRBV5-1, the J gene TRBJ2-1; TRBD1 aligns across 8 bases. Germline V lookup: CDR1 SGHRS, CDR2 YFSETQ. There are 12 residues in the CDR3. Losses at the gene ends were 4 bases for V and 9 bases for J; bases not matched to a gene: 3. The CDR3 DNA is TGCGCCAGCAGCCCCAGGGGGCTTGAGCAGTTCTTC. This sequence encodes CASSPRGLEQFF.

V usage is TRBV5-1 and J usage is TRBJ1-4, with a weak D call TRBD1 (6 bases). This CDR3 spans 15 amino acids. From germline, CDR1 is SGHRS and CDR2 YFSETQ. V lost 0 bases to trimming and J lost 8 bases, with 14 bases between them. The CDR3 region is CASSLAGGGGEKLFF. Here the CDR3 DNA reads TGCGCCAGCAGCTTGGCCGGGGGCGGCGGAGAAAAACTGTTTTTT.

This chain links TRBV5-1 with TRBJ2-2; the match to TRBD1 covers 8 bases. J lost 5 bases, V lost 1 base, and 7 bases had no gene match. The CDR3 runs to 16 residues. Looked up from germline, CDR1 is SGHRS and CDR2 is YFSETQ. The CDR3 sequence: CASSLPGTGLTGELFF. CDR3 bases: TGCGCCAGCAGCTTGCCCGGGACAGGCTTGACCGGGGAGCTGTTTTTT.

This sequence joins TRBV6-1 and TRBJ2-1; 8 positions agree with TRBD2. From germline, CDR1 is MNHNS and CDR2 SASEGT. Germline trimming cut 6 bases from V and 3 bases from J; bases unmatched to any gene: 7. This CDR3 region has 15 residues. CDR3 sequence reads: CASSSSGSDYNEQFF. Here the CDR3 DNA reads TGTGCCAGCAGCTCCAGCGGGAGCGACTACAATGAGCAGTTCTTC.

In its sample, this clonotype was seen a few times. The J gene is TRBJ2-3, the V gene TRBV5-1; 8 bases match TRBD1. V dropped 8 bases and J dropped 6; count of bases not matched to a gene: 11. The CDR3 contains 14 residues. Germline CDR1 and CDR2: SGHRS and YFSETQ. CDR3 loop: CASTRDRQRDTQYF. In DNA, the CDR3 is TGCGCCAGTACACGGGACAGGCAACGTGATACGCAGTATTTT.

Only a few counts were recorded for this clonotype. J is TRBJ1-2 and V is TRBV20-1; the match to TRBD1 covers 7 bases. After removal of 5 bases from V and 3 bases from J, the junction contained 9 bases not matched to a gene. Germline values: CDR1 DFQATT, CDR2 SNEGSKA (reference sequence). The CDR3 sequence is 14 residues long. Here the CDR3 DNA reads TGCAGTGCTTTCGTCAGACAGGGTGACTATGGCTACACCTTC. Translating gives CSAFVRQGDYGYTF.

This clonotype was counted ten times or more. The CDR3 bases are TGTGCCAGCAGCCTCGATTATGGATACTACAATGAGCAGTTCTTC. Its translation is CASSLDYGYYNEQFF. The rearrangement links TRBV7-2 to TRBJ2-1; D not resolved. V lost 5 bases, J lost 3 bases, and 14 bases lay in between. The V gene's germline CDR1 is SGHTA and CDR2 FQGNSA. This CDR3 is 15 amino acids long.

This clonotype was picked up many times. The chain carries TRBV29-1 and TRBJ2-1; the D call may be TRBD1 or TRBD2 (5 bases each). The V end lost 7 bases, the J end lost 7 bases, and 14 bases lay between the germline ends. CDR3 length equals 12 residues. Germline lookup yields CDR1 SQVTM and CDR2 ANQGSEA. This CDR3 reads CSAGPPGNEQFF. CDR3 sequence (DNA): TGCAGCGCGGGGCCGCCCGGGAATGAGCAGTTCTTC.

This clonotype came up a few times. V and J are TRBV29-1 and TRBJ2-1; TRBD2 might be the D (6 bases). Looked up from germline, CDR1 is SQVTM and CDR2 is ANQGSEA. The CDR3 spans 14 residues. V gave up 5 bases and J gave up 3 bases, with 14 bases separating them. CDR3 nucleotide sequence: TGCAGCGTTCCGGGGGTGGCAGTCTACAATGAGCAGTTCTTC. This gives the protein CSVPGVAVYNEQFF.

This clonotype turned up a few times. The chain uses TRBV2 and TRBJ2-1, with D perhaps matching TRBD1 or TRBD2 (6 bases each). CDR1 is SNHLY, CDR2 FYNNEI, per germline. This CDR3 is 17 amino acids long. The ends were cut back, 4 bases at V and 0 bases at J, with 16 bases in the middle. CDR3 sequence (DNA): TGTGCCAGCAGTGGGGGGGCGGACTTCATCTCCTACAATGAGCAGTTCTTC. Translation: CASSGGADFISYNEQFF.

The chain uses TRBV5-1 and TRBJ2-1; D unclear. Trimming took off 4 bases at V and 10 bases at J, with 12 bases between the two ends. The CDR3 loop spans 12 amino acids. Germline loops: CDR1 SGHRS, CDR2 YFSETQ. The CDR3 reads CASSPVGSEQFF. CDR3 in DNA: TGCGCCAGCAGCCCGGTGGGGTCCGAGCAGTTCTTC.

In its sample, this clonotype was seen once. The chain couples TRBV5-6 to TRBJ2-4; D is unresolved. V was clipped by 0 bases and J by 12 bases, with 10 bases between them. There are 12 residues in the CDR3. The germline CDR1 and CDR2 sequences are SGHDT and YYEEEE. CDR3: CASSLGQENQYF. In DNA, the CDR3 is TGTGCCAGCAGCTTGGGCCAAGAAAATCAGTACTTC.

This clonotype was seen at least ten times. This chain joins TRBV28 and TRBJ2-3, with TRBD1 identical over 9 bases. This CDR3 has 15 residues. Germline trimming cut 6 bases from V and 4 bases from J; bases unmatched to any gene: 8. The V gene's germline CDR1 is MDHEN and CDR2 SYDVKM. CDR3 region: CASRPGQGFADTQYF. DNA of the CDR3: TGTGCCAGCAGGCCGGGACAGGGATTTGCAGATACGCAGTATTTT.

The chain joins TRBV2 to TRBJ2-5, with D uncertain. CDR1 and CDR2 (germline): SNHLY, FYNNEI. The CDR3 loop spans 13 amino acids. The V and J ends lost 1 base and 2 bases respectively, with 5 bases between them. The DNA for the CDR3 is TGTGCCAGCAGTGAAGTGGTGCAAGAGACCCAGTACTTC. It specifies CASSEVVQETQYF.

This clonotype was detected many times. This chain joins TRBV24-1 and TRBJ2-2, with 8 nucleotides matching TRBD1. CDR3 length: 16 residues. With V trimmed by 3 bases and J by 7 bases, 9 bases remained unmatched. The V gene's germline CDR1 is KGHDR and CDR2 SFDVKD. CDR3 bases: TGTGCCACCAGTGATCCCCGGGACAGGTCGTTCGGGGAGCTGTTTTTT. The encoded protein is CATSDPRDRSFGELFF.

This chain links TRBV6-1 with TRBJ1-1; D remains unclear. V was cut by 4 bases and J by 1 base, with 10 bases left in between. The CDR3 has 14 amino acids. Germline V gene sequence: CDR1 MNHNS, CDR2 SASEGT. CDR3 sequence reads: CASSVTRANTEAFF. CDR3 sequence (DNA): TGTGCCAGCAGTGTGACCCGGGCGAACACTGAAGCTTTCTTT.

The chain employs TRBV9 and TRBJ1-1, with D maybe TRBD1 (6 bases). CDR3 length: 15 amino acids. The V end was cut by 1 base, the J end by 6 bases, with 16 bases between. The germline V gene has CDR1 SGDLS and CDR2 YYNGEE. The CDR3 spells CASSVIQAGAAEAFF. The CDR3 region has the DNA TGTGCCAGCAGCGTAATCCAGGCAGGGGCCGCTGAAGCTTTCTTT.

This clonotype was observed a handful of times. The chain joins TRBV6-1 to TRBJ1-4; 8 nucleotides agree with TRBD1. The CDR3 totals 14 residues. J lost 8 bases, V lost 6 bases, and 8 bases had no gene match. CDR1 is MNHNS, CDR2 SASEGT, per germline. In DNA form, the CDR3 reads TGTGCCAGCAGCCATGGACAGGGTAACGAAAAACTGTTTTTT. This sequence encodes CASSHGQGNEKLFF.

The table lists this clonotype with a few counts. The rearrangement joins TRBV12-3 or TRBV12-4 to TRBJ1-5; the match to TRBD1 covers 8 bases. The J segment lost 5 bases and the V segment lost 3 bases, leaving 6 bases of the junction unmatched. This CDR3 spans 15 amino acids. CDR3 sequence (DNA): TGTGCCAGCAGTTTCTCCGGGACAGGAGATCAGCCCCAGCATTTT. Its protein is CASSFSGTGDQPQHF.

In this sample, this clonotype turned up many times. The chain has TRBV4-1 and TRBJ2-1; D remains ambiguous. Germline CDR1 and CDR2: MGHRA and YSYEKL. Trimming took off 0 bases at V and 8 bases at J, with 14 bases between the two ends. This CDR3 is built from 15 residues. The CDR3 sequence is CASSQEEPAFDEQFF. In DNA form, the CDR3 reads TGCGCCAGCAGCCAAGAGGAACCAGCGTTCGATGAGCAGTTCTTC.

This clonotype was counted ten times or more. The gene calls are TRBV12-3 or TRBV12-4 and TRBJ2-2; D gene uncertain. The CDR3 covers 15 residues. V lost 2 bases and J 3 bases, leaving 10 bases between the germline ends. CDR3 protein: CASSLLPEDTGELFF. The CDR3 nucleotides are TGTGCCAGCAGTTTACTGCCAGAAGACACCGGGGAGCTGTTTTTT.

This clonotype has ten or more counts. The chain is built from TRBV5-1 and TRBJ2-1; 10 nucleotides agree with TRBD2. Per germline, CDR1 SGHRS and CDR2 YFSETQ. V lost 0 bases to trimming and J lost 6 bases; unmatched junction nucleotides: 9. CDR3 length equals 17 residues. CDR3 in DNA: TGCGCCAGCAGCTTGGGACAGGTCGAGCGGGAGGGCAATGAGCAGTTCTTC. This gives the protein CASSLGQVEREGNEQFF.

This clonotype occurred a few times. The chain employs TRBV10-3 and TRBJ2-1; 7 bases map to TRBD1. The CDR3 runs to 16 residues. V shed 0 bases and J 6 bases; nucleotides not matched to a gene: 8. Germline loops: CDR1 ENHRY, CDR2 SYGVKD. This CDR3 is CAISESPTTGINEQFF. CDR3 DNA: TGTGCCATCAGTGAGTCGCCCACGACAGGGATCAATGAGCAGTTCTTC.